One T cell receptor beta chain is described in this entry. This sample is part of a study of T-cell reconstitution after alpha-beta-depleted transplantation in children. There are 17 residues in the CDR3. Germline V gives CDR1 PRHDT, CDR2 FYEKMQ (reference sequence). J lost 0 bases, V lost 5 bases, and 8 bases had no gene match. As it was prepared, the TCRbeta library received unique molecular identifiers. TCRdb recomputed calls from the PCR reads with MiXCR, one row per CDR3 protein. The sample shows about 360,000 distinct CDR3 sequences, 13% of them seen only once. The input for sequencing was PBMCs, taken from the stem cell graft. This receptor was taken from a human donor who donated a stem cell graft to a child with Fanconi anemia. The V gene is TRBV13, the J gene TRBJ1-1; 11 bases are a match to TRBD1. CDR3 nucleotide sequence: TGTGCCAGCAGCACCAGGACAGGGGGCGTCTTGAACACTGAAGCTTTCTTT. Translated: CASSTRTGGVLNTEAFF. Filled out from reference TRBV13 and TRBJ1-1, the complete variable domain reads AAGVIQSPRHLIKEKRETATLKCYPIPRHDTVYWYQQGPGQDPQFLISFYEKMQSDKGSIPDRFSAQQFSDYHSELNMSSLELGDSALYFCASSTRTGGVLNTEAFFGQGTRLTVV.